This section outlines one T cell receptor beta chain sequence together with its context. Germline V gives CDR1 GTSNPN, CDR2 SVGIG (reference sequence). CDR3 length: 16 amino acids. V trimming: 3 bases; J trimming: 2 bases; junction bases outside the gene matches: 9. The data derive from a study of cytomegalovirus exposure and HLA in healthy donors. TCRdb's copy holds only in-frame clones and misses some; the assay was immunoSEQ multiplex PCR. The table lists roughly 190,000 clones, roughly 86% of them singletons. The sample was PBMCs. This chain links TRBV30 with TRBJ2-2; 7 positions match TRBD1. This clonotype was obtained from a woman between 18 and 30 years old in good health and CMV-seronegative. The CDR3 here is CAWRIKGALNTGELFF. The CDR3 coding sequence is TGTGCCTGGAGAATCAAGGGGGCACTTAACACCGGGGAGCTGTTTTTT.